The text below deals with one TCR beta chain. Its target is unknown. Repertoires were generated with immunoSEQ multiplex PCR, while TCRdb's copy carries only in-frame clones and drops some. The table includes some 70,000 clones, about 90% detected once. These data come from a study of OX40 agonist ivuxolimab in advanced cancers. About the study: Three patients had partial responses: one hepatocellular carcinoma, two cutaneous melanoma.

Regarding the study as a whole: Antigen specificity remained undetermined for the expanded peripheral T cells.

The material sequenced was CD4+ or CD8+ T cells sorted from blood, taken in a trial of the OX40 agonist ivuxolimab. This TCR was recovered from an adult with an advanced solid tumor such as melanoma, head and neck, liver or kidney cancer.

The CDR3: CASSLNHGTSGSSLNEQFF. The CDR3, as DNA: TGTGCCAGCAGCTTAAATCATGGCACTAGCGGGAGTTCCCTTAATGAGCAGTTCTTC. J is TRBJ2-1 and V is TRBV7-3; TRBD2 aligns across 11 bases. The CDR3 is made up of 19 amino acids. CDR1 is SGHTA, CDR2 FQGTGA, per germline. The V and J ends lost 1 base and 7 bases, in that order; junction bases with no gene match: 15.